The next 32 T cell receptor beta chains were all read from a single sample in a study of blood T cell repertoires in COVID-19. The method was immunoSEQ multiplex PCR; TCRdb's version includes in-frame clones alone and lacks a portion of them. Here the sample spans 250,000 or so clones, approximately 89% being singletons. Material: PBMCs or T cells enriched from blood (not recorded which). The receptors were sampled from a man aged 40-50 years who had been exposed to COVID-19.

This sequence joins TRBV2 and TRBJ2-3; 12 nucleotides agree with TRBD2. This CDR3 region has 16 residues. Per germline, CDR1 SNHLY and CDR2 FYNNEI. V dropped 4 bases and J dropped 0; count of bases not matched to a gene: 2. The CDR3 coding sequence is TGTGCCAGCAGTGTCGGGACTAGCGGGAGCACAGATACGCAGTATTTT. Translated, it gives CASSVGTSGSTDTQYF. Variable domain in full (rest from reference TRBV2 and TRBJ2-3): EPEVTQTPSHQVTQMGQEVILRCVPISNHLYFYWYRQILGQKVEFLVSFYNNEISEKSEIFDDQFSVERPDGSNFTLKIRSTKLEDSAMYFCASSVGTSGSTDTQYFGPGTRLTVL.

V is TRBV12-5 and J is TRBJ2-5; 9 nucleotides line up with TRBD1. Germline CDR1 reads LGHNT; CDR2 reads FRNRAP. The CDR3 spans 15 residues. Trimming cost V 4 bases and J 4 bases; bases outside gene matches: 7. The CDR3: CASGSYTGGLETQYF. The CDR3 region has the DNA TGTGCTAGTGGTTCCTATACAGGGGGCCTAGAGACCCAGTACTTC. Full variable domain (missing parts from reference TRBV12-5 and TRBJ2-5): DARVTQTPRHKVTEMGQEVTMRCQPILGHNTVFWYRQTMMQGLELLAYFRNRAPLDDSGMPKDRFSAEMPDATLATLKIQPSEPRDSAVYFCASGSYTGGLETQYFGPGTRLLVL.

CDR3 DNA sequence: TGTGCCAGTAGCGGTGTAGCGGGAGGGGACGATGAGCAGTTCTTC. This codes for CASSGVAGGDDEQFF. This rearrangement joins TRBV19 to TRBJ2-1; 11 bases are shared with TRBD2. V shed 6 bases and J 8 bases; nucleotides not matched to a gene: 9. The CDR3 covers 15 residues. CDR1 is LNHDA, CDR2 SQIVND, per germline (reference sequence).

The rearrangement joins TRBV5-5 to TRBJ2-5; TRBD1 matches 8 bases. The V gene end was trimmed by 1 base and the J gene end by 5 bases; junction bases not matched to a gene: 7. This CDR3 region has 15 residues. From germline, CDR1 is SGHKS and CDR2 YYEKEE (reference sequence). The CDR3 nucleotides read TGTGCCAGCAGCTTGCAGGGGGCGGTGGGGGAGACCCAGTACTTC. This codes for CASSLQGAVGETQYF.

V usage is TRBV28 and J usage is TRBJ1-2; TRBD1 agrees at 7 bases. V shed 6 bases and J 5 bases; nucleotides not matched to a gene: 12. Germline values: CDR1 MDHEN, CDR2 SYDVKM. This CDR3 has 15 residues. CDR3 in DNA: TGTGCCAGCAGAAGAACAGGGGAAGGAGGGTATGGCTACACCTTC. Its protein product is CASRRTGEGGYGYTF.

The rearrangement links TRBV14 to TRBJ2-7; D perhaps matches TRBD2 (5 bases). Germline values: CDR1 SGHDN, CDR2 FVKESK. The CDR3 contains 14 residues. Trimming stripped 0 bases from V and 6 bases from J, with 12 bases between. CDR3 loop: CASSQEGGGREQYF. The CDR3 DNA reads as TGTGCCAGCAGCCAAGAAGGAGGTGGGCGCGAGCAGTACTTC.

This chain connects TRBV6-5 to TRBJ1-1; D gene ambiguous. V lost 0 bases and J 5 bases, leaving 10 bases between the germline ends. This CDR3 has 14 amino acids. The V gene's germline CDR1 is MNHEY and CDR2 SVGAGI. CDR3 protein: CASSYSAGWTEAFF. The CDR3 nucleotides read TGTGCCAGCAGTTACTCGGCGGGTTGGACTGAAGCTTTCTTT.

The rearrangement links TRBV5-1 to TRBJ2-7; possibly TRBD1 for D (6 bases). The germline CDR1 and CDR2 sequences are SGHRS and YFSETQ. The CDR3 extends over 14 amino acids. Trimming removed 0 bases from V and 6 bases from J, with 13 bases in between. For the CDR3, the DNA is TGCGCCAGCAGCTTGGGCCAGGGGCGCGGCGAGCAGTACTTC. Translated, it gives CASSLGQGRGEQYF.

V gene TRBV19 combines with J gene TRBJ2-7; TRBD2 aligns across 11 bases. Looked up from germline, CDR1 is LNHDA and CDR2 is SQIVND (reference sequence). CDR3 length: 16 residues. After removal of 4 bases from V and 0 bases from J, the junction contained 5 bases not matched to a gene. The CDR3 DNA reads TGTGCCAGTAGTAAATCCGGGACTAGCGGCTCCTACGAGCAGTACTTC. As protein: CASSKSGTSGSYEQYF.

The V call is TRBV5-4, the J call TRBJ1-4; TRBD1 aligns across 7 bases. Trimming at V came to 4 bases and at J to 8 bases, leaving 5 bases not matched to a gene. CDR3 length: 13 amino acids. Germline V CDR1 and CDR2: SGHNT, YYREEE (reference sequence). In DNA, the CDR3 is TGTGCCAGCAGCACGACAGGGATCGAAAAACTGTTTTTT. It specifies CASSTTGIEKLFF.

The chain's CDR3 is CASSSRDTGLRGYTF. As DNA, the CDR3 is TGTGCCAGCAGTTCCCGGGACACGGGCTTGCGGGGCTACACCTTC. This rearrangement joins TRBV7-9 to TRBJ1-2; a possible D gene is TRBD1 (6 bases). Trimming removed 6 bases at V and 8 bases at J, with 22 bases between. Germline CDR1 and CDR2: SEHNR and FQNEAQ (reference sequence). The CDR3 consists of 15 residues.

The genes are TRBV7-9 and TRBJ2-3; 8 positions agree with TRBD2. CDR1 is SEHNR and CDR2 is FQNEAQ in the germline V gene (reference sequence). The CDR3 spans 16 residues. V lost 5 bases and J lost 0; bases outside the gene matches: 7. The CDR3 nucleotides are TGTGCCAGCAGCGCCGCGACTAGCGCGAGCACAGATACGCAGTATTTT. Translating it yields CASSAATSASTDTQYF.

The chain is built from TRBV24-1 and TRBJ2-7; 8 bases align to TRBD2. The V gene's germline CDR1 is KGHDR and CDR2 SFDVKD. This CDR3 has 14 residues. V lost 11 bases, J lost 4 bases, and 12 bases stayed unmatched. The CDR3 nucleotides read TGTGCCAAGAGCGGGAGCAAGACAGAATACGAGCAGTACTTC. Its translation is CAKSGSKTEYEQYF.

This clone was observed a few times. The V gene is TRBV29-1, the J gene TRBJ2-1; TRBD1 is a possible D gene (5 bases). V was pared by 4 bases and J by 6 bases, with 16 bases between. The CDR3 runs 14 residues. Looked up from germline, CDR1 is SQVTM and CDR2 is ANQGSEA. Written as DNA, the CDR3 is TGCAGCGTTGGAGGCAGGGTGAGGTTCAATGAGCAGTTCTTC. Its translation: CSVGGRVRFNEQFF.

The chain employs TRBV7-9 and TRBJ2-7, with TRBD1 as a possible D gene (5 bases). The CDR3 extends over 15 amino acids. The germline gives CDR1 SEHNR, CDR2 FQNEAQ (reference sequence). Between the trimmed V and J ends, which lost 1 base and 0 bases, there was a span of 10 bases. The CDR3 loop reads CASSLEGRSSYEQYF. Written as DNA, the CDR3 is TGTGCCAGCAGCTTAGAGGGGCGGAGCTCCTACGAGCAGTACTTC.

Only a few counts were recorded for this clone. This chain links TRBV4-3 with TRBJ2-1; possibly TRBD1 for D (6 bases). The length of the CDR3 is 16 residues. In germline, CDR1 is LGHNA, CDR2 YSLEER. The V end was cut by 0 bases, the J end by 6 bases, with 15 bases between. CDR3 amino acids: CASSQDSQGPFNEQFF. CDR3 coding DNA: TGCGCCAGCAGCCAAGATAGCCAGGGGCCCTTCAATGAGCAGTTCTTC.

The chain carries TRBV4-3 and TRBJ2-1; no clear D gene. This CDR3 is 14 amino acids long. V was trimmed by 0 bases and J by 6 bases, leaving 9 bases between them. Germline V gives CDR1 LGHNA, CDR2 YSLEER. The CDR3: CASSQDFSSNEQFF. As DNA, the CDR3 is TGCGCCAGCAGCCAAGATTTTAGTTCCAATGAGCAGTTCTTC.

The sample holds one count of this clone. The chain is built from TRBV7-9 and TRBJ2-2; 9 bases line up with TRBD1. V dropped 5 bases and J dropped 7; count of bases not matched to a gene: 8. Looked up from germline, CDR1 is SEHNR and CDR2 is FQNEAQ (reference sequence). This CDR3 has 15 amino acids. The CDR3: CASSPNRGRDGELFF. In DNA form, the CDR3 reads TGTGCCAGCAGCCCTAACAGGGGGCGCGACGGGGAGCTGTTTTTT.

The chain recombines TRBV27 with TRBJ2-1; 7 bases fit TRBD1. V gave up 6 bases and J gave up 4 bases; unmatched junction bases: 12. The CDR3 sequence is 16 residues long. Germline V CDR1 and CDR2: MNHEY, SMNVEV (reference sequence). The CDR3 loop is CASSPSRGQKYNEQFF. The CDR3 region has the DNA TGTGCCAGCAGCCCTTCCCGGGGACAGAAGTACAATGAGCAGTTCTTC.

The chain links TRBV6-1 to TRBJ2-5; 9 bases are shared with TRBD2. This CDR3 comprises 15 residues. CDR1 and CDR2 from the germline V gene are MNHNS and SASEGT. V shed 1 base and J 2 bases; nucleotides not matched to a gene: 2. The CDR3: CASSEGLAAQETQYF. The CDR3 nucleotides read TGTGCCAGCAGTGAAGGACTAGCGGCTCAAGAGACCCAGTACTTC.

The rearrangement links TRBV10-2 to TRBJ2-1, with 7 bases fitting TRBD2. V shed 8 bases and J 4 bases; nucleotides not matched to a gene: 11. Germline V lookup: CDR1 WSHSY, CDR2 SAAADI. The CDR3 is 15 residues long. CDR3 nucleotide sequence: TGCGCCAGCGGGGCGGGAGCGGACACTTACAATGAGCAGTTCTTC. This gives the protein CASGAGADTYNEQFF.

V is TRBV28 and J is TRBJ1-4; unclear D gene. V lost 6 bases and J 8 bases, leaving 10 bases between the germline ends. The length of the CDR3 is 12 residues. Looked up from germline, CDR1 is MDHEN and CDR2 is SYDVKM. The CDR3 sequence: CASRRVREKLFF. CDR3 in DNA: TGTGCCAGCAGGCGGGTGAGGGAAAAACTGTTTTTT. The entire variable domain, with the rest obtained from reference TRBV28 and TRBJ1-4, is as follows: DVKVTQSSRYLVKRTGEKVFLECVQDMDHENMFWYRQDPGLGLRLIYFSYDVKMKEKGDIPEGYSVSREKKERFSLILESASTNQTSMYLCASRRVREKLFFGSGTQLSVL.

This sequence joins TRBV5-4 and TRBJ1-2; TRBD1 matches 9 bases. V trimming: 5 bases; J trimming: 2 bases; junction bases outside the gene matches: 7. The CDR3 runs 15 residues. Per the germline V gene, CDR1 is SGHNT and CDR2 is YYREEE (reference sequence). The CDR3 coding sequence is TGTGCCAGCAGGCGGCAGGGACAGGGAAACTATGGCTACACCTTC. As protein: CASRRQGQGNYGYTF.

The V gene is TRBV6-5, the J gene TRBJ2-7, with D hard to call. Looked up from germline, CDR1 is MNHEY and CDR2 is SVGAGI. This CDR3 has 14 amino acids. Between the trimmed V and J ends, which lost 5 bases and 2 bases, there was a span of 13 bases. The CDR3 loop is CASSSYGTTYEQYF. CDR3 in DNA: TGTGCCAGCAGTAGTTATGGCACTACCTACGAGCAGTACTTC.

This clone came up once. CDR3 sequence (DNA): TGTGCCAGCAGATTTTTACAGGGGGTTTCGCCTGAAGCTTTCTTT. Protein product: CASRFLQGVSPEAFF. The V call is TRBV2, the J call TRBJ1-1, with 8 bases that match TRBD1. The germline V gene has CDR1 SNHLY and CDR2 FYNNEI. This CDR3 comprises 15 residues. Losses at the gene ends were 6 bases for V and 6 bases for J; bases not matched to a gene: 12.

In regard to this clone: Other DNA sequences from this sample encode an identical CDR3 as well. The rearrangement joins TRBV6-1 to TRBJ1-2; TRBD1 is a possible D gene (5 bases). CDR1 and CDR2 from the germline V gene are MNHNS and SASEGT. Trimming left V 2 bases short and J 8 bases short, with 15 bases between. The CDR3 is made up of 14 amino acids. The CDR3 DNA sequence: TGTGCCAGCAGTGAACCCGGGCAGGGCTACGGCTACACCTTC. It codes for CASSEPGQGYGYTF.

J is TRBJ1-1 and V is TRBV6-1, with D possibly TRBD1 on 5 matching bases. Looked up from germline, CDR1 is MNHNS and CDR2 is SASEGT. V dropped 2 bases and J dropped 2 bases, with 9 bases sitting between them. The CDR3 spans 14 residues. The CDR3 is CASSENDRNTEAFF. CDR3 coding DNA: TGTGCCAGCAGTGAAAACGACAGAAACACTGAAGCTTTCTTT.

CDR3 amino acids: CASSPRTLAGALYYNEQFF. The CDR3 nucleotides read TGTGCCAGCTCACCCCGAACACTAGCGGGAGCCCTTTATTACAATGAGCAGTTCTTC. The chain is built from TRBV18 and TRBJ2-1, with 11 bases lining up with TRBD2. The length of the CDR3 is 19 residues. Unmatched junction bases numbered 14, after V lost 3 bases and J lost 4 bases. Germline CDR1 KGHSH, CDR2 LQKENI.

The rearrangement joins TRBV5-1 to TRBJ2-2; possibly TRBD1 for D (5 bases). V was shortened by 2 bases and J by 8 bases, with 7 bases between the two germline ends. Germline values: CDR1 SGHRS, CDR2 YFSETQ. The CDR3 extends over 12 amino acids. This chain's CDR3 is CASSFRVGELFF. The CDR3 region has the DNA TGCGCCAGCAGCTTCAGGGTGGGGGAGCTGTTTTTT.

This chain connects TRBV21-1 to TRBJ1-5; TRBD1, as called in the table, went unchecked against the DNA. TRBV21-1 is marked as a pseudogene. CDR3 length: 15 residues. This CDR3 reads CASSVPGQGNQPQHF. Written as DNA, the CDR3 is TGTGCCAGCAGCGTCCCGGGACAGGGCAATCAGCCCCAGCATTTT.

The V and J genes are TRBV30 and TRBJ2-1; D gene uncertain. Germline V lookup: CDR1 GTSNPN, CDR2 SVGIG (reference sequence). V dropped 0 bases and J dropped 6 bases, with 12 bases sitting between them. There are 14 residues in the CDR3. The CDR3: CAWSVSNIFNEQFF. CDR3 sequence (DNA): TGTGCCTGGAGTGTAAGTAACATATTCAATGAGCAGTTCTTC.

The rearrangement joins TRBV7-9 to TRBJ2-7; 7 nucleotides agree with TRBD2. V lost 1 base, J lost 3 bases, and 6 bases stayed unmatched. Germline V gives CDR1 SEHNR, CDR2 FQNEAQ (reference sequence). The CDR3 spans 15 residues. The CDR3 loop is CASSLEGRTSYEQYF. Written as DNA, the CDR3 is TGTGCCAGCAGCTTAGAAGGCCGGACTAGCTACGAGCAGTACTTC.